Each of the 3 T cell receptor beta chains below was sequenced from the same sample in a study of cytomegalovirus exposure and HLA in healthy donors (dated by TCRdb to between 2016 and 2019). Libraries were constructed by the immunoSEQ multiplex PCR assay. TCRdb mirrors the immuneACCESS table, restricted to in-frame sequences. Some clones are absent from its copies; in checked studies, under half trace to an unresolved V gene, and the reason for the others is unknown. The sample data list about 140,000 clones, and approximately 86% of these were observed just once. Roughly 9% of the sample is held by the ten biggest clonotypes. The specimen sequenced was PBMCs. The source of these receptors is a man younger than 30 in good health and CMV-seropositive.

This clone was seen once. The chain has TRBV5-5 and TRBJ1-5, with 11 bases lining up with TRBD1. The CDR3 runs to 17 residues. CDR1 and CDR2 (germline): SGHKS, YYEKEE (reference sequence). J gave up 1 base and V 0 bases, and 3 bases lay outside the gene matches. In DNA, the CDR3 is TGTGCCAGCAGCTTGGGGACAGGGGGCGCAAGCAATCAGCCCCAGCATTTT. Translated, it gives CASSLGTGGASNQPQHF.

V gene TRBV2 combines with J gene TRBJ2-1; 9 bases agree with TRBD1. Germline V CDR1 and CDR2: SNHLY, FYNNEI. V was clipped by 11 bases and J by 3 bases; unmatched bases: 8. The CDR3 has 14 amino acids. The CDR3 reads CACIPGQGYNEQFF. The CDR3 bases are TGTGCCTGTATACCGGGACAGGGCTACAATGAGCAGTTCTTC.

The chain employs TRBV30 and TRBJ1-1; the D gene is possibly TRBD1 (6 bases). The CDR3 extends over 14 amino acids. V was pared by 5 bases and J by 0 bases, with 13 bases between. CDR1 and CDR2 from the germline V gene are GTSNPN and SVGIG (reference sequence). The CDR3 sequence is CAWRQDSLNTEAFF. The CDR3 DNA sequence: TGTGCCTGGCGTCAGGACAGTTTGAACACTGAAGCTTTCTTT.